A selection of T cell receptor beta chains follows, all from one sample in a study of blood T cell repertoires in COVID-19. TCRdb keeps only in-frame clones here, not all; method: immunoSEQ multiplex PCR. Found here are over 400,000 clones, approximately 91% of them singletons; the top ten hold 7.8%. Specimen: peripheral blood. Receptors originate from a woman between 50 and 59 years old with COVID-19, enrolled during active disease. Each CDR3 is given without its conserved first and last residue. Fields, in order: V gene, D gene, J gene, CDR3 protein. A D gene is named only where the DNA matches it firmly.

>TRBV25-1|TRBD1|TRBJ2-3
ASSDFGTGTADTQY
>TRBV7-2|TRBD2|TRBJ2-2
ASSVYGGDTGELF
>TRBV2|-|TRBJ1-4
ASSEESAGAEKLF
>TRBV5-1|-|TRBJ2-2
ASNRDRTNTGELF
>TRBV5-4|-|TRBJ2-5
ASSLARETQY
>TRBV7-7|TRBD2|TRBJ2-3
ASSRGLAGATDTQY
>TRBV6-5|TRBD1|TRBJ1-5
ASGDDRVQQPQH
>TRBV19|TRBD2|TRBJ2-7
ASGLAGTYEQY
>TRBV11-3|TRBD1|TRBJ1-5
ASSLETGDLQPQH
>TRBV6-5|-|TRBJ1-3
ASTEGLAGNTIY
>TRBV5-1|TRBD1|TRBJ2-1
ASSSAFGTGYYNEQF
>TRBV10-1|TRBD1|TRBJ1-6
ASSADRETSPLH
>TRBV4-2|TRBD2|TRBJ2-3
ASSHPSPSGGEHRDTQY
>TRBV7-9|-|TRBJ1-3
ASSRGRSGNTIY
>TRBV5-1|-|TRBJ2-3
ASSLQGPYSTDTQY
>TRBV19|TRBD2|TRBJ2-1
ASSPTSGGRGEQF
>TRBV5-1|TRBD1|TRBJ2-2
ASSLDRGKAGELF
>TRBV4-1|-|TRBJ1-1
ASSLSRRGMWAEAF
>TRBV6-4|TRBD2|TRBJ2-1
ASSELAGGHRF
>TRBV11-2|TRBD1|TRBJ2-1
ASRYPGTGGNEQF
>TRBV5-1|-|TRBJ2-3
ASSSFSKGSTDTQY
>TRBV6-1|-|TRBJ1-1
ASSEGRNTEAF
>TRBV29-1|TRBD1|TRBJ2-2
SGRTGDTGELF
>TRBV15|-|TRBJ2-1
ATSRERGIEQF
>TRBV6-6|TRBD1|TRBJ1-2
ASAPGQGAGSYGYT
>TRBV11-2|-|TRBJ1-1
ASSDQVRRGRENTEAF
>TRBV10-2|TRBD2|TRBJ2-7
ASRVAGDYEQY
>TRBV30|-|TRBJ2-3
AWTPMDTQY
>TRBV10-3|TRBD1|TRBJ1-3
AISRTGGIDSGNTIY
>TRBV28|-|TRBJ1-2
ASSRYRLWGYT
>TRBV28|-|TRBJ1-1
ASTAGTEAF
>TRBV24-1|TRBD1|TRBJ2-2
ATGYDRAGELF
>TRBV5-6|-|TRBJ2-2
ASRDSSNTGELF
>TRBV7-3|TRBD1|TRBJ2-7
ASSSTGSYEQY
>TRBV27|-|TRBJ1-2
ASSSIDTKYGYT
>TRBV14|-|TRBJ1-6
ASRGRGGGASPLH
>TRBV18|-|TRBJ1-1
ASSLRTRGTNTEAF
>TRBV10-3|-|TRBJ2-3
AALDSGTDTQY
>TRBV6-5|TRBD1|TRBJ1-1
ASTPGQANTEAF
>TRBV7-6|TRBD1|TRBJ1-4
ASSLARGTGGEKLF
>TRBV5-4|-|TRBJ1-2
ASSLAGGEGYT
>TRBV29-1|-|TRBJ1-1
SVQGSGTEAF